Described below is a single T cell receptor (beta chain) sequence and its context. Methods used by the authors: Amplifying reference gene primers gave estimates of nucleated cell counts. The method was immunoSEQ multiplex PCR; TCRdb's version includes in-frame clones alone and lacks a portion of them. Clone size and V and J calls were adopted from that table, with D and trimming inferred from the DNA. Of just over 80,000 clones in the sample, about four fifths were seen once. The sample belongs to a study of blood T cell repertoires in COVID-19. Study in general: There were acute and convalescent COVID-19 samples, and they came from the United States, Italy and Spain.

From germline, CDR1 is MNHEY and CDR2 SMNVEV (reference sequence). The CDR3 runs to 14 residues. J was trimmed by 6 bases and V by 2 bases; bases with no gene match: 6. The receptor was derived from a man older than 75 with acute or convalescent COVID-19. Sequences were obtained from peripheral blood. The rearrangement links TRBV27 to TRBJ2-5; TRBD1 matches at 7 bases. This CDR3 reads CASSLGVQGQTQYF. CDR3 DNA: TGTGCCAGCAGTTTAGGAGTACAGGGGCAGACCCAGTACTTC.